The 27 T cell receptor beta chains below were found in one sample sequenced in a study of Ad26.COV2.S vaccination and SARS-CoV-2 variants (dated by TCRdb to 2020 to 2023). Library prep was done by the immunoSEQ multiplex PCR assay. Imported from immuneACCESS, the table was reduced by TCRdb to in-frame sequences with V and J called. These copies leave out some clones; in studies compared against another copy, an unresolved V gene accounts for under half, and the cause of the remainder is not known. This sample gives around 300,000 clones in total; about 86% of them show up just once. The top ten clones comprise roughly 10% of the sample. The treatment or condition label, read with the paper, signifies: 15 to 20 received Ad26.COV2.S at low or high dose, single or two shots; 5 received placebo; per-sample allocation not given. For vaccine and placebo recipients, repertoires were sequenced using samples collected on day 63 after the first injection.

The specimen comprised peripheral blood, sampled in a trial of Ad26.COV2.S vaccine versus placebo. These receptors all come from a person aged 18-60 years who received the Ad26.COV2.S COVID-19 vaccine or a placebo.

The chain has TRBV4-3 and TRBJ2-7; no clear D. Germline V gives CDR1 LGHNA, CDR2 YSLEER. This CDR3 contains 15 residues. Trimming took 4 bases from V and 0 from J, leaving 13 bases between them. The CDR3 nucleotides read TGCGCCAGCAGCCTCGCACACCCGAGCTCCTACGAGCAGTACTTC. Its protein product is CASSLAHPSSYEQYF.

V is TRBV5-1 and J is TRBJ1-2; TRBD1 aligns across 8 bases. The CDR3 runs 14 residues. V lost 2 bases, J lost 6 bases, and 6 bases stayed unmatched. Germline V gene data show CDR1 as SGHRS and CDR2 as YFSETQ. The CDR3 bases are TGCGCCAGCAGCTTTGAACAGGGGGAAAATGGCTACACCTTC. Amino acid sequence: CASSFEQGENGYTF.

This clone is a singleton in its sample. The genes are TRBV5-1 and TRBJ2-7; TRBD1 might be the D (5 bases). CDR3 length: 12 amino acids. The V end lost 4 bases, the J end lost 5 bases, and 10 bases lay between the germline ends. The germline gives CDR1 SGHRS, CDR2 YFSETQ. Here the CDR3 reads CASSETGNEQYF. In DNA, the CDR3 is TGCGCCAGCAGCGAAACAGGAAACGAGCAGTACTTC.

The rearrangement uses TRBV18 and TRBJ2-7; 10 bases map to TRBD2. The CDR3 extends over 15 amino acids. CDR1 and CDR2 (germline): KGHSH, LQKENI. V was clipped by 3 bases and J by 2 bases; unmatched bases: 4. In DNA, the CDR3 is TGTGCCAGCTCACCTACTCTAGCGGGAGCCTACGAGCAGTACTTC. Its translation is CASSPTLAGAYEQYF.

V is TRBV5-4 and J is TRBJ2-1; a possible D gene is TRBD1 (6 bases). Germline CDR1 reads SGHNT; CDR2 reads YYREEE (reference sequence). The CDR3 consists of 16 residues. Trimming took off 0 bases at V and 3 bases at J, with 13 bases between the two ends. The CDR3: CASSLAWTASYNEQFF. CDR3 coding DNA: TGTGCCAGCAGCTTGGCTTGGACAGCGAGCTACAATGAGCAGTTCTTC.

This clone was seen only once. The genes are TRBV28 and TRBJ1-4; 7 bases map to TRBD1. Trimming cost V 6 bases and J 8 bases; bases outside gene matches: 9. Germline V CDR1 and CDR2: MDHEN, SYDVKM. CDR3 length: 14 amino acids. In DNA, the CDR3 is TGTGCCAGCAGCCCTACAGGGGAGAAAGAAAAACTGTTTTTT. Amino acid sequence: CASSPTGEKEKLFF.

This clone was counted only a few times. This CDR3 is CASSYQGSTSEQYF. The CDR3 nucleotides read TGTGCCAGCAGTTATCAGGGTTCGACCTCCGAGCAGTACTTC. V usage is TRBV6-5 and J usage is TRBJ2-7; weak D call: TRBD1 (5 bases). V lost 3 bases to trimming and J lost 6 bases, with 15 bases between them. This CDR3 contains 14 residues. CDR1 is MNHEY and CDR2 is SVGAGI in the germline V gene.

This chain connects TRBV18 to TRBJ2-1; D gene ambiguous. Germline values: CDR1 KGHSH, CDR2 LQKENI. The V and J ends lost 0 bases and 8 bases respectively, with 8 bases between them. The CDR3 extends over 13 amino acids. The CDR3, as DNA: TGTGCCAGCTCACCACCGGGTGAGGATGAGCAGTTCTTC. Its protein is CASSPPGEDEQFF.

This chain connects TRBV4-1 to TRBJ2-1; 9 bases line up with TRBD2. Germline V gene data show CDR1 as MGHRA and CDR2 as YSYEKL. This CDR3 has 16 amino acids. Trimming took 2 bases from V and 1 from J; bases not matched to a gene: 3. CDR3 region: CASSQPTSGSYNEQFF. In DNA, the CDR3 is TGCGCCAGCAGCCAACCGACTAGCGGATCCTACAATGAGCAGTTCTTC.

In this sample, this clone turned up once. The chain recombines TRBV19 with TRBJ2-7, with 7 positions matching TRBD1. Germline trimming cut 7 bases from V and 0 bases from J; bases unmatched to any gene: 12. The CDR3 is 16 amino acids. Germline V lookup: CDR1 LNHDA, CDR2 SQIVND (reference sequence). The CDR3 region is CASTTGTTVSSYEQYF. The DNA for the CDR3 is TGTGCCAGTACGACAGGGACCACCGTTAGCTCCTACGAGCAGTACTTC.

The chain is built from TRBV27 and TRBJ2-7; TRBD1 matches 10 bases. CDR3 length equals 15 residues. CDR1 MNHEY and CDR2 SMNVEV come from the germline V gene (reference sequence). With 2 bases clipped from V and 4 bases from J, the junction kept 5 bases outside the gene matches. DNA for the CDR3: TGTGCCAGCAGTTTAACGGGACAGGGGATATACGAGCAGTACTTC. Residues: CASSLTGQGIYEQYF.

This clone has just one count. This chain uses TRBV2 with TRBJ2-5, with 8 bases aligning to TRBD1. V lost 6 bases to trimming and J lost 5 bases; unmatched junction nucleotides: 11. The CDR3 length is 15 residues. Germline lookup yields CDR1 SNHLY and CDR2 FYNNEI. CDR3: CASRPTSGGWETQYF. Written as DNA, the CDR3 is TGTGCCAGCAGACCCACGTCAGGGGGCTGGGAGACCCAGTACTTC.

This clone has just one count. For the CDR3, the DNA is TGTGCCAGCAGTGCCACGGGGGCGAGGTATCAGCCCCAGCATTTT. Translated, it gives CASSATGARYQPQHF. The chain links TRBV27 to TRBJ1-5, with a tentative D call TRBD1 (6 bases). CDR3 length: 15 residues. The V end was cut by 5 bases, the J end by 5 bases, with 16 bases between. Germline V gene sequence: CDR1 MNHEY, CDR2 SMNVEV (reference sequence).

The chain links TRBV11-2 to TRBJ2-7; TRBD2 agrees at 9 bases. The CDR3 loop spans 15 amino acids. The ends lost 1 base at V and 4 bases at J; junction bases unmatched: 5. CDR1 is SGHAT and CDR2 is FQNNGV in the germline V gene. This chain's CDR3 is CASSLGAGGWYEQYF. The CDR3 DNA sequence: TGTGCCAGCAGCTTAGGGGCGGGAGGGTGGTACGAGCAGTACTTC.

The chain recombines TRBV6-5 with TRBJ2-2; 8 nucleotides align to TRBD1. CDR1 MNHEY and CDR2 SVGAGI come from the germline V gene. V shed 4 bases, J shed 6 bases, and the junction held 7 bases outside the gene matches. This CDR3 region has 15 residues. As DNA, the CDR3 is TGTGCCAGCAGTTGGGGGACAGGCCTCTCCGGGGAGCTGTTTTTT. This translates into CASSWGTGLSGELFF.

This clone was detected once. The chain is built from TRBV24-1 and TRBJ2-7; perhaps TRBD1 as D (6 bases). The germline V gene encodes CDR1 KGHDR and CDR2 SFDVKD. Trimming removed 4 bases from V and 1 base from J, with 10 bases in between. This CDR3 spans 14 amino acids. CDR3 in amino acids: CATSDRGFSYEQYF. CDR3 bases: TGTGCCACCAGTGACAGGGGTTTTTCCTACGAGCAGTACTTC.

The chain recombines TRBV7-9 with TRBJ2-7; 9 nucleotides match TRBD2. The V and J ends lost 2 bases and 3 bases, in that order; junction bases with no gene match: 8. CDR3 length: 16 amino acids. In germline, CDR1 is SEHNR, CDR2 FQNEAQ (reference sequence). This CDR3 reads CASSLFSGGTDYEQYF. The CDR3 DNA reads as TGTGCCAGCAGCTTATTCAGCGGGGGGACAGACTACGAGCAGTACTTC. Supplemented by reference TRBV7-9 and TRBJ2-7, the full variable domain reads DTGVSQNPRHKITKRGQNVTFRCDPISEHNRLYWYRQTLGQGPEFLTYFQNEAQLEKSRLLSDRFSAERPKGSFSTLEIQRTEQGDSAMYLCASSLFSGGTDYEQYFGPGTRLTVT.

This rearrangement joins TRBV7-2 to TRBJ1-3; D call uncertain. V lost 5 bases and J 0 bases, leaving 11 bases between the germline ends. This CDR3 has 15 amino acids. Per germline, CDR1 SGHTA and CDR2 FQGNSA. CDR3 nucleotide sequence: TGTGCCAGCAGCCCCTATACGAGCTCTGGAAACACCATATATTTT. Its protein product is CASSPYTSSGNTIYF. The variable domain in full, completed from reference TRBV7-2 and TRBJ1-3, reads GAGVSQSPSNKVTEKGKDVELRCDPISGHTALYWYRQSLGQGLEFLIYFQGNSAPDKSGLPSDRFSAERTGGSVSTLTIQRTQQEDSAVYLCASSPYTSSGNTIYFGEGSWLTVV.

The CDR3 DNA reads as TGTGCCAGCTCTGGGTACGGATTAGCCAAAAACATTCAGTACTTC. Its protein product is CASSGYGLAKNIQYF. V usage is TRBV28 and J usage is TRBJ2-4; D is undetermined. Germline values: CDR1 MDHEN, CDR2 SYDVKM. The ends were cut back, 8 bases at V and 0 bases at J, with 14 bases in the middle. This CDR3 region has 15 residues.

This clone was seen a handful of times. The V gene is TRBV28, the J gene TRBJ1-2; the D is unclear. Germline assignment: CDR1 MDHEN and CDR2 SYDVKM. The CDR3 is made up of 12 amino acids. The V end lost 6 bases, the J end lost 5 bases, and 10 bases lay between the germline ends. The CDR3 coding sequence is TGTGCCAGCAGCTTACCGAAGTATGGCTACACCTTC. Protein product: CASSLPKYGYTF.

The V call is TRBV5-1, the J call TRBJ2-1; maybe TRBD2 (6 bases). Trimming shortened V by 5 bases and J by 0 bases, and 9 bases separated the two germline ends. CDR1 SGHRS and CDR2 YFSETQ come from the germline V gene. The CDR3 has 14 residues. The CDR3 protein is CASRVAVSYNEQFF. For the CDR3, the DNA is TGCGCCAGCAGAGTAGCGGTCTCCTACAATGAGCAGTTCTTC.

The V gene is TRBV20-1, the J gene TRBJ1-2; TRBD1 might be the D (5 bases). The CDR3 contains 11 residues. Germline V gene sequence: CDR1 DFQATT, CDR2 SNEGSKA (reference sequence). Trimming took 5 bases from V and 4 from J, leaving 8 bases between them. CDR3: CSAWGGYGYTF. CDR3 nucleotide sequence: TGCAGTGCTTGGGGGGGCTATGGCTACACCTTC.

The rearrangement links TRBV28 to TRBJ1-5; D is undetermined. Trimming removed 5 bases at V and 14 bases at J, with 16 bases between. The length of the CDR3 is 12 residues. The V gene's germline CDR1 is MDHEN and CDR2 SYDVKM. CDR3 protein: CASSRTPGIKHF. DNA for the CDR3: TGTGCCAGCAGTAGGACCCCCGGAATAAAGCATTTT.

This rearrangement joins TRBV27 to TRBJ1-2; a weak D match, TRBD1 (5 bases). Germline loops: CDR1 MNHEY, CDR2 SMNVEV (reference sequence). The CDR3 sequence is 14 residues long. V was shortened by 0 bases and J by 4 bases, with 9 bases between the two germline ends. The CDR3 DNA sequence: TGTGCCAGCAGTTTATCTTCCGGGGCCTATGGCTACACCTTC. Its translation is CASSLSSGAYGYTF.

The rearrangement links TRBV28 to TRBJ2-7, with unresolved D. This CDR3 has 11 amino acids. Trimming removed 5 bases at V and 3 bases at J, with 5 bases between. The germline gives CDR1 MDHEN, CDR2 SYDVKM. The CDR3 coding sequence is TGTGCCAGCAGTCGAAACTACGAGCAGTACTTC. This translates into CASSRNYEQYF.

The J gene is TRBJ2-5, the V gene TRBV7-2; D is unresolved. The CDR3 spans 16 residues. V lost 0 bases to trimming and J lost 2 bases, with 13 bases between them. Germline V gene sequence: CDR1 SGHTA, CDR2 FQGNSA. CDR3 loop: CASSLAQLYLQETQYF. In nucleotides, the CDR3 is TGTGCCAGCAGCTTAGCGCAGTTATACCTACAAGAGACCCAGTACTTC.

The chain is built from TRBV7-2 and TRBJ1-5; tentative D call: TRBD1 (6 bases). The CDR3 is made up of 15 amino acids. Germline assignment: CDR1 SGHTA and CDR2 FQGNSA. V was clipped by 1 base and J by 4 bases, with 11 bases between them. The CDR3 bases are TGTGCCAGCAGCTTAGTGGCAGGGGAGAATCAGCCCCAGCATTTT. Translated, it gives CASSLVAGENQPQHF.